Given below is one TCR beta chain in context. Its antigen is unidentified. Time point specified: recipient sample about 28 days before transplant, after cytoreduction. This sample is drawn from a study of T cell clonotyping in hematopoietic cell transplantation. The protocol was immunoSEQ multiplex PCR, while the TCRdb copy is restricted to in-frame clones and leaves out a portion. The top ten hold 5.9% of the sample, which has roughly 50,000 clones, 86% seen once. Study-wide results and limits: Few recipient clonotypes overlapped donors; over 97% were de novo at given depth. After transplant, recipient diversity fell while pathologically expanded clonotypes grew through day 180. Higher Inverse Simpson Index values in graft donor and pretransplant recipient predicted broader posttransplant TCR diversity.

The sequence was collected from a man in his 60s with biphenotypic leukemia. Some clones in this sample may be carry-over from other donors' samples. Sequenced here: peripheral blood mononuclear cells, sampled before stem cell transplant.

The chain's CDR3 is CASSQAPGGTQYF. In DNA form, the CDR3 reads TGTGCCAGCAGCCAAGCCCCGGGGGGTACCCAGTACTTC. The chain is built from TRBV14 and TRBJ2-5; 7 bases align to TRBD2. The CDR3 sequence is 13 residues long. The V and J ends lost 1 base and 8 bases, in that order; junction bases with no gene match: 4. CDR1 and CDR2 (germline): SGHDN, FVKESK.